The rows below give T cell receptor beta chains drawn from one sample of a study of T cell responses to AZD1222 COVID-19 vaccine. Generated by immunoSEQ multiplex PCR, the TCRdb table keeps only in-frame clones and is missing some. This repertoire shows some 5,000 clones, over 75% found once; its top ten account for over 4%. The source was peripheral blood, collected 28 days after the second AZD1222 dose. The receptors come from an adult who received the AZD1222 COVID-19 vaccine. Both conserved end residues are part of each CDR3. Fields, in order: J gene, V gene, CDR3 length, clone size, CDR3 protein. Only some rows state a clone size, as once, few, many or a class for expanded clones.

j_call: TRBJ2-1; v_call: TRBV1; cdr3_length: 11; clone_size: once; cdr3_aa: CTSFRDNEQFF
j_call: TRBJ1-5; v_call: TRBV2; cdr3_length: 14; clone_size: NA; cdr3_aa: CASSYDRANQPQHF
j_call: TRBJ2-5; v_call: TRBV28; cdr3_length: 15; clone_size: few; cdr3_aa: CASSSSGLLQETQYF
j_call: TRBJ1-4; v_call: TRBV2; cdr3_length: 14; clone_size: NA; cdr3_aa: CASSRTGMGEKLFF
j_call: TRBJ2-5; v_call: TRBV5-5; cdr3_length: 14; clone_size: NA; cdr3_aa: CASTAGSPQVTQYF
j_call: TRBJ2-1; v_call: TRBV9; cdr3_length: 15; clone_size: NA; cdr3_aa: CASSAGTSGYNEQFF
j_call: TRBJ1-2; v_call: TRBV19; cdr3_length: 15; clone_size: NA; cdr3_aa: CASSIDRRGNYGYTF
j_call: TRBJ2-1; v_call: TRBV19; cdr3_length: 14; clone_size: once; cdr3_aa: CASSLSTVYNEQFF
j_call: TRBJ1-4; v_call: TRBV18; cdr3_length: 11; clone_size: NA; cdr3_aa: CASSPSEKLFF
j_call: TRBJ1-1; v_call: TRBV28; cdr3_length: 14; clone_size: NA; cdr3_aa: CASSLPPMNTEAFF
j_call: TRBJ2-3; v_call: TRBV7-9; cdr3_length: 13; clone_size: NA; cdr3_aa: CASKIGSTDTQYF
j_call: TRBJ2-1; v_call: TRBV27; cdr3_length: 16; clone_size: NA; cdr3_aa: CASSLSGLAGYNEQFF
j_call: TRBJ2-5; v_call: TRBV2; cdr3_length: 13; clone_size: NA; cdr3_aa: CASSPGLLETQYF
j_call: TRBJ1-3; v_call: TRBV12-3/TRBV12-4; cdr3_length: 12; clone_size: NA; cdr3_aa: CASSLLRNTIYF
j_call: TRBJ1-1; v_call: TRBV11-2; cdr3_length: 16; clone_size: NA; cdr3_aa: CASSSIRGAFSTEAFF
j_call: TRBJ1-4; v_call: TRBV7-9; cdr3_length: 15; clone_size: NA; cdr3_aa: CASSYVAGDNEKLFF
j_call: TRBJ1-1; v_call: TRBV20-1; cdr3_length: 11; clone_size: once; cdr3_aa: CSAPGTVEAFF
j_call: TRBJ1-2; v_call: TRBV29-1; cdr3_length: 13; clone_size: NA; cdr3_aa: CSDRSDTLYGYTF
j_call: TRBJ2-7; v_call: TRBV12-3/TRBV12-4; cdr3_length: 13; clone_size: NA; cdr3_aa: CASSYRGLGEQYF
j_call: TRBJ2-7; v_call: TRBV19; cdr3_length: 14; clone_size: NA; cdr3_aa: CASSRGLAGDEQYF
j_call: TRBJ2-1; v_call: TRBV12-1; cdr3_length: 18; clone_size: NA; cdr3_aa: CASSFVGSAGGVYNEQFF
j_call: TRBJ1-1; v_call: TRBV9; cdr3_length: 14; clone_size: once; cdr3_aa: CASSVQGQNTEAFF
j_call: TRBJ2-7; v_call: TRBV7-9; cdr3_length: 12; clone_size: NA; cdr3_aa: CASSWSGNEQYF
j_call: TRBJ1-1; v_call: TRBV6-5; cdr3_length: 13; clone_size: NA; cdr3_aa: CASSYSGGPEAFF
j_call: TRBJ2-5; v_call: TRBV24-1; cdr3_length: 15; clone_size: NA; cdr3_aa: CATSDARQGGETQYF
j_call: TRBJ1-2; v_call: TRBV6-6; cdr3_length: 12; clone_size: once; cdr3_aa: CASAPGGFGYTF
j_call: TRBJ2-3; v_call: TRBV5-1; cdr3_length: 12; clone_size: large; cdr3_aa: CASSLDTDTQYF
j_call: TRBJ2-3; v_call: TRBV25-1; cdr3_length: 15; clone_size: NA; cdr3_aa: CASSARGFSTDTQYF
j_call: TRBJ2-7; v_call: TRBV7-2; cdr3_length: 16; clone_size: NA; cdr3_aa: CASSLVALQAAYEQYF
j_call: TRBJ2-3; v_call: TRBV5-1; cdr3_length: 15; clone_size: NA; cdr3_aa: CASSPDSISTDTQYF
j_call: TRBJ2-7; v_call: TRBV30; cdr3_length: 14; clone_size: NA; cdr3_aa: CAWRGTSGYYEQYF
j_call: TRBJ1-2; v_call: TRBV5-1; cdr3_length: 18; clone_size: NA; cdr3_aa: CASSSDRFTTGRRDGYTF
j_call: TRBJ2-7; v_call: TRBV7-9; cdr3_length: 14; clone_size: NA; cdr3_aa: CASSRSGTPYEQYF
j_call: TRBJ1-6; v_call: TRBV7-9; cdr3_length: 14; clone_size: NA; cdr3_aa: CASSSDRGNSPLHF
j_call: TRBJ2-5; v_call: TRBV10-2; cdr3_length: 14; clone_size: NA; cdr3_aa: CASKASSPQETQYF
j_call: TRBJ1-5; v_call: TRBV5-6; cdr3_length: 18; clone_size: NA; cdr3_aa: CASSLAGQGPYSNQPQHF
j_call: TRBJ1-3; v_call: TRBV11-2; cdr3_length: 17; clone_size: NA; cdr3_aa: CASSLGVGGSSGNTIYF
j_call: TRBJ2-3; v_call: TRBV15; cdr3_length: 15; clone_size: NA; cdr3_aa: CATSTRTGSTDTQYF
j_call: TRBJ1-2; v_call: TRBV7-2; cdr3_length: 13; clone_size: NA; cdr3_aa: CASSLVGEGGYTF
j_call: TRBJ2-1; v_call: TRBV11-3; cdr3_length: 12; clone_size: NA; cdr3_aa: CASSRGYNEQFF
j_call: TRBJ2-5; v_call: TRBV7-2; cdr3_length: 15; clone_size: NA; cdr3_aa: CASSLSSGVQETQYF
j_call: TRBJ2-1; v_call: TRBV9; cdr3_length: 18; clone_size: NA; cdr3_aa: CASSVLAGAKRSYNEQFF
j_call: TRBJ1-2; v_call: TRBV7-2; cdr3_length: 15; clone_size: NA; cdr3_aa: CASSLARGRFYGYTF
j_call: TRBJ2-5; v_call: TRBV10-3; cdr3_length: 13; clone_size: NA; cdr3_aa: CAIRGVGEETQYF
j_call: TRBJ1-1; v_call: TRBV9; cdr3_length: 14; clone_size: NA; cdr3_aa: CASSRGGWVTEAFF
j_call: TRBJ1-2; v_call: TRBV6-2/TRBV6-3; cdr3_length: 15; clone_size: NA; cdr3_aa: CASSTHTGGSRGYTF
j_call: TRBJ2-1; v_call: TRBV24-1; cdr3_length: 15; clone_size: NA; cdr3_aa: CATSDSGTSAREQFF
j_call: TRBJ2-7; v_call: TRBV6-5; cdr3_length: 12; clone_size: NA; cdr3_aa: CASGPFPYEQYF
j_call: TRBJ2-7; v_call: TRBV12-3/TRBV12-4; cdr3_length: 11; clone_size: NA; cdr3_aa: CASSLTYEQYF
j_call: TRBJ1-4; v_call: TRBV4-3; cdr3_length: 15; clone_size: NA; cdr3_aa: CASSPRGGGGEKLFF